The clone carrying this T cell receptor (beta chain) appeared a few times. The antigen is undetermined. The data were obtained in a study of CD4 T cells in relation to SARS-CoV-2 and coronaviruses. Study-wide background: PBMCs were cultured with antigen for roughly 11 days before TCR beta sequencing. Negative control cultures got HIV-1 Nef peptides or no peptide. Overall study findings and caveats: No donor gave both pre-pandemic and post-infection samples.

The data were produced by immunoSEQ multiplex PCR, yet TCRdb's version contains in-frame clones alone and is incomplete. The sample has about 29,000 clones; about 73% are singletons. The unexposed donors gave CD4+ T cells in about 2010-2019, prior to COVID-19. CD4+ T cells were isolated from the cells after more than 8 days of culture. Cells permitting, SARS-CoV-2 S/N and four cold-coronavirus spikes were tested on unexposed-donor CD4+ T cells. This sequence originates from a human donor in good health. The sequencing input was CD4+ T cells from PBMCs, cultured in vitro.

The DNA of the CDR3 is TGTGCCAGCAGCCCGGGACAGGGGAGGGTTTACGAGCAGTACTTC. Residues: CASSPGQGRVYEQYF. This sequence joins TRBV7-9 and TRBJ2-7; 10 bases line up with TRBD1. J gave up 4 bases and V 5 bases, and 8 bases lay outside the gene matches. Germline CDR1 and CDR2: SEHNR and FQNEAQ (reference sequence). This CDR3 is 15 amino acids long. Filled out from reference TRBV7-9 and TRBJ2-7, the complete variable domain reads DTGVSQNPRHKITKRGQNVTFRCDPISEHNRLYWYRQTLGQGPEFLTYFQNEAQLEKSRLLSDRFSAERPKGSFSTLEIQRTEQGDSAMYLCASSPGQGRVYEQYFGPGTRLTVT.